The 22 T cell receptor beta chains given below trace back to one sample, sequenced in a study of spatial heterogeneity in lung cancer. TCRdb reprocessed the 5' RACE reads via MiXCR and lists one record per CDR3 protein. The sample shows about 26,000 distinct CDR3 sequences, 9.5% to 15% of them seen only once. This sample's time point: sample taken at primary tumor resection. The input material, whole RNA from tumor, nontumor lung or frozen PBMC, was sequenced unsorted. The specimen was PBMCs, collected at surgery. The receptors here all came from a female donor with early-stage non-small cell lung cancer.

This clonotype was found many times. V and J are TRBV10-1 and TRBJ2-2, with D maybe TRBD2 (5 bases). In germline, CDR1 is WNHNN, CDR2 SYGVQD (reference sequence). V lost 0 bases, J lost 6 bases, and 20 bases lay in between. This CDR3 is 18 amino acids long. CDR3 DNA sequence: TGCGCCAGCAGTGAGTCGAGTTTTAGGCTTGCCGGGGCCGGGGAGCTGTTTTTT. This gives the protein CASSESSFRLAGAGELFF.

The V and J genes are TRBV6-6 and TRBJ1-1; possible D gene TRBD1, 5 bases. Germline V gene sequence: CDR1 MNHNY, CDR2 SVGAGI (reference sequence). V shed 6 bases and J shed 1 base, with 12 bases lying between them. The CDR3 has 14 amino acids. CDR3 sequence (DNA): TGTGCCAGCAGGTACCGACAGACGAACACTGAAGCTTTCTTT. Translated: CASRYRQTNTEAFF.

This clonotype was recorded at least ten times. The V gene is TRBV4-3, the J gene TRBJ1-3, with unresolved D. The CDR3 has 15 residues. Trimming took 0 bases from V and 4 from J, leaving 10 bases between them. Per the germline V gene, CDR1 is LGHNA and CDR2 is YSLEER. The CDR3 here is CASSQDGLPGNTIYF. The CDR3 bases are TGCGCCAGCAGCCAAGACGGCCTGCCCGGAAACACCATATATTTT.

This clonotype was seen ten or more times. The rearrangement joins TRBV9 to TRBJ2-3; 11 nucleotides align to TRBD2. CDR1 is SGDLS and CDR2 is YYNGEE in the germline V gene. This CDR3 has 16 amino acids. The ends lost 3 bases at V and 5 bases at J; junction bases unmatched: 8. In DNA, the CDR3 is TGTGCCAGCAGCGGAGTAGCGGGAGGGCCTCAAGATACGCAGTATTTT. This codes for CASSGVAGGPQDTQYF.

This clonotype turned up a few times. CDR3 DNA: TGTGCCAGCAGTTTCCAAACTAGCGGGTTGACAGATACGCAGTATTTT. Amino acids: CASSFQTSGLTDTQYF. V usage is TRBV12-3 or TRBV12-4 and J usage is TRBJ2-3; 9 positions agree with TRBD2. The CDR3 totals 16 residues. V shed 3 bases and J 3 bases; nucleotides not matched to a gene: 7.

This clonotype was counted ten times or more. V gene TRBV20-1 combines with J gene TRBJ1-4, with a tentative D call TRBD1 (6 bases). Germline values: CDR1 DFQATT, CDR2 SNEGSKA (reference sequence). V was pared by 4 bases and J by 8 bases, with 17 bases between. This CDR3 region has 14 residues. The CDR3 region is CSAMGQGIGEKLFF. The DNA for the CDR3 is TGCAGTGCTATGGGCCAGGGGATAGGGGAAAAACTGTTTTTT.

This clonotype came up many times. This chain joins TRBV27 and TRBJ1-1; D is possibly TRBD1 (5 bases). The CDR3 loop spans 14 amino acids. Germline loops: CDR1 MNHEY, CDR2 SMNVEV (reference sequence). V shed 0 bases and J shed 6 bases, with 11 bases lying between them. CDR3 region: CASSLSGVSPEAFF. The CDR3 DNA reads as TGTGCCAGCAGTTTATCAGGGGTGTCGCCTGAAGCTTTCTTT.

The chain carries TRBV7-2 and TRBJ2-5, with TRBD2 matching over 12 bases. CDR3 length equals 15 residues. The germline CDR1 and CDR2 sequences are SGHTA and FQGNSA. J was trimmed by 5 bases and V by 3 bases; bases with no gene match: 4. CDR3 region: CASSLTSGSWETQYF. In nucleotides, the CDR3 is TGTGCCAGCAGCTTGACTAGCGGGAGTTGGGAGACCCAGTACTTC.

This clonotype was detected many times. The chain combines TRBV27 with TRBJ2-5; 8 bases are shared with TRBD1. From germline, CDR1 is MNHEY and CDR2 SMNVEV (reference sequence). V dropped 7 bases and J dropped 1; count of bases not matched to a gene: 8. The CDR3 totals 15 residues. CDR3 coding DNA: TGTGCCAGCAATCCACAGGGGGGACGCCAAGAGACCCAGTACTTC. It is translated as CASNPQGGRQETQYF.

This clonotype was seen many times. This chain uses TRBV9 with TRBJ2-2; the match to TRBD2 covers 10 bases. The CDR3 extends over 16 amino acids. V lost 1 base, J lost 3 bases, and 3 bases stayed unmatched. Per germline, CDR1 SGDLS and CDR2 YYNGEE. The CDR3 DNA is TGTGCCAGCAGCGTAAGCGGGGGGGGATACACCGGGGAGCTGTTTTTT. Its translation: CASSVSGGGYTGELFF.

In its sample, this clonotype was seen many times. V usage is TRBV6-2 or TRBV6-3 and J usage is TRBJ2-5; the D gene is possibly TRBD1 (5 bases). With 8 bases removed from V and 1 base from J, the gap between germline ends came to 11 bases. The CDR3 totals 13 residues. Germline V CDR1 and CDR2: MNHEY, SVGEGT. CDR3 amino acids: CASRFDSQETQYF. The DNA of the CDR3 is TGTGCCAGCCGATTTGACAGCCAAGAGACCCAGTACTTC.

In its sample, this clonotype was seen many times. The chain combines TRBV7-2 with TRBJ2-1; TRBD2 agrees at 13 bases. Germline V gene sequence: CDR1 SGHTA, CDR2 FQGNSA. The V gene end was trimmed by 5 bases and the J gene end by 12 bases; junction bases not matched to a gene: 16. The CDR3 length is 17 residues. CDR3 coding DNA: TGTGCCAGCAGCCCACAGTCGGGACTAGCGGGGACCCCAGGGCAGTTCTTC. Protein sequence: CASSPQSGLAGTPGQFF.

The CDR3 is CASSKGGDGGYGYTF. The DNA of the CDR3 is TGTGCCAGTAGTAAAGGCGGGGATGGGGGCTATGGCTACACCTTC. V usage is TRBV19 and J usage is TRBJ1-2; possibly TRBD1 for D (5 bases). V was clipped by 4 bases and J by 4 bases, with 16 bases between them. From germline, CDR1 is LNHDA and CDR2 SQIVND (reference sequence). This CDR3 comprises 15 residues.

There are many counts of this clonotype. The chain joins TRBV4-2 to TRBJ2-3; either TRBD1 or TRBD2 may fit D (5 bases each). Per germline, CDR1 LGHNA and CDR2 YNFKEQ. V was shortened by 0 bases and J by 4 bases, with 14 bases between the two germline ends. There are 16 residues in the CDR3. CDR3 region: CASSQESGLGPDTQYF. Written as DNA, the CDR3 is TGTGCCAGCAGCCAAGAAAGCGGCCTGGGGCCAGATACGCAGTATTTT.

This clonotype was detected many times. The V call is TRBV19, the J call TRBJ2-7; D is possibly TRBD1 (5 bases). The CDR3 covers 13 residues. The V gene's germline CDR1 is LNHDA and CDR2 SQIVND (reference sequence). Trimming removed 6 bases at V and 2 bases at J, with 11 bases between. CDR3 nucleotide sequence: TGTGCCAGTAGACCCACAGGAGCCTACGAGCAGTACGTC. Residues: CASRPTGAYEQYV.

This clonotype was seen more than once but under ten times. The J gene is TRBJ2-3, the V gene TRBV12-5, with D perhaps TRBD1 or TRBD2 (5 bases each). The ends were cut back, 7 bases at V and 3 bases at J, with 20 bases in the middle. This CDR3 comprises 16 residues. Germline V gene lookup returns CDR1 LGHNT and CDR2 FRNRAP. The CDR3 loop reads CASASGPREKTDTQYF. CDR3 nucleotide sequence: TGTGCTAGTGCTTCCGGGCCCAGGGAGAAGACAGATACGCAGTATTTT.

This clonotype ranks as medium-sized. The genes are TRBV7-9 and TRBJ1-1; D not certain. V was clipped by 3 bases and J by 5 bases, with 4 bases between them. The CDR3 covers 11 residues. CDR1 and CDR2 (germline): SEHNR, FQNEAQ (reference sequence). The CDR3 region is CASSFGTEAFF. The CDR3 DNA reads TGTGCCAGCAGCTTTGGGACTGAAGCTTTCTTT.

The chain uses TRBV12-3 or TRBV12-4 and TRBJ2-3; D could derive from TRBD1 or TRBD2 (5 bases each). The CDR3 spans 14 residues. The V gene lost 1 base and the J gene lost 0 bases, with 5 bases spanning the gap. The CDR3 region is CASSLGGSTDTQYF. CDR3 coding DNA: TGTGCCAGCAGTTTAGGGGGGAGCACAGATACGCAGTATTTT.

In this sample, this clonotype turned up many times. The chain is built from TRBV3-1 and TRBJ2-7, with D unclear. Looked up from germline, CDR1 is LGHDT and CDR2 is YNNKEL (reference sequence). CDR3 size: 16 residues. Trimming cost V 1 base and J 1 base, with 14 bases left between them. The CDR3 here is CASSQGPSQESYEQYF. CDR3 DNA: TGTGCCAGCAGCCAAGGGCCCTCGCAAGAATCCTACGAGCAGTACTTC.

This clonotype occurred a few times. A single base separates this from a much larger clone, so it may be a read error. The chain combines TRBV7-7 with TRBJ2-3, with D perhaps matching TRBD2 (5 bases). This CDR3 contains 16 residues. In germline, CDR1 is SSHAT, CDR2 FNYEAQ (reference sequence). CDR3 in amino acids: CASSLGRVSSTDTQYF. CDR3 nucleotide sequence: TGTGCTAGCAGCTTAGGGCGGGTGTCTAGCACAGATACGCAGTATTTT.

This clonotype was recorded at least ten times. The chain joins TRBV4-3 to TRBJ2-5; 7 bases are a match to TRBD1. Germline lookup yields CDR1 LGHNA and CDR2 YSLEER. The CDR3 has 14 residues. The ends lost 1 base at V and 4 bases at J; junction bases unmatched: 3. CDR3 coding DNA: TGCGCCAGCAGCCAAGGACAGGGTGGAGAGACCCAGTACTTC. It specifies CASSQGQGGETQYF.

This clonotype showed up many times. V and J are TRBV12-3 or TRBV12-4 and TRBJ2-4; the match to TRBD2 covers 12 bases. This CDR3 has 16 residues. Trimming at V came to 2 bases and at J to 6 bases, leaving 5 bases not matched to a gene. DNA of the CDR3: TGTGCCAGCAGTTTACGACTAGCGGGAGACGGAAACATTCAGTACTTC. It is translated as CASSLRLAGDGNIQYF.